The next 18 T cell receptor beta chains were all read from a single sample in a study of early T cells in non-severe SARS-CoV-2 infection. Via MiXCR, TCRdb re-called the 5' RACE reads, giving one row per CDR3 protein. The sample comprises 70,000 or so distinct CDR3 sequences, under 15% of which are singletons, and over 0.95% rests with the top ten. The sequencing input was whole blood. Receptors originate from an adult who was a healthcare worker with PCR-confirmed SARS-CoV-2 infection or an uninfected control (not recorded which).

This clonotype is judged medium-sized (0.01 to 0.1%). This chain links TRBV29-1 with TRBJ1-1; possibly TRBD1 for D (6 bases). Germline V gives CDR1 SQVTM, CDR2 ANQGSEA. Trimming stripped 7 bases from V and 8 bases from J, with 14 bases between. The CDR3 totals 11 residues. The CDR3 here is CSERRGPEAFF. For the CDR3, the DNA is TGCAGCGAACGACGGGGGCCGGAAGCTTTCTTT.

This clonotype was seen once. A clone one base away is much larger, so this may be a read error. The gene calls are TRBV30 and TRBJ2-3, with 10 nucleotides matching TRBD2. The CDR3 covers 15 residues. With 1 base clipped from V and 4 bases from J, the junction kept 5 bases outside the gene matches. The germline CDR1 and CDR2 sequences are GTSNPN and SVGIG (reference sequence). CDR3 in DNA: TGTGCCTGGAGTGGGGGGACTAGCGACTCAGATACGCAGTATTTT. Its protein product is CAWSGGTSDSDTQYF. The variable domain in full, with the rest retrieved from reference TRBV30 and TRBJ2-3, is SQTIHQWPATLVQPVGSPLSLECTVEGTSNPNLYWYRQAAGRGLQLLFYSVGIGQISSEVPQNLSASRPQDRQFILSSKKLLLSDSGFYLCAWSGGTSDSDTQYFGPGTRLTVL.

This clonotype has a count of ten or more. The gene calls are TRBV20-1 and TRBJ1-4; D is unclear. The CDR3 spans 14 residues. Germline CDR1 DFQATT, CDR2 SNEGSKA (reference sequence). With 3 bases removed from V and 7 bases from J, the gap between germline ends came to 15 bases. CDR3 sequence: CSASVGVLGEKLFF. Here the CDR3 DNA reads TGCAGTGCTAGCGTTGGAGTTTTGGGTGAAAAACTGTTTTTT.

This clonotype was recorded at least ten times. The chain couples TRBV2 to TRBJ2-3, with TRBD2 identical over 12 bases. Germline trimming cut 5 bases from V and 3 bases from J; bases unmatched to any gene: 15. Germline V gene sequence: CDR1 SNHLY, CDR2 FYNNEI. The CDR3 runs 19 residues. The CDR3 coding sequence is TGTGCCAGCAGTTACCCCCTCTCCTGGACTAGCGGGGAAACAGATACGCAGTATTTT. This translates into CASSYPLSWTSGETDTQYF. The entire variable domain, with the rest obtained from reference TRBV2 and TRBJ2-3, is as follows: EPEVTQTPSHQVTQMGQEVILRCVPISNHLYFYWYRQILGQKVEFLVSFYNNEISEKSEIFDDQFSVERPDGSNFTLKIRSTKLEDSAMYFCASSYPLSWTSGETDTQYFGPGTRLTVL.

This chain uses TRBV29-1 with TRBJ1-1; 8 bases are shared with TRBD1. The germline CDR1 and CDR2 sequences are SQVTM and ANQGSEA. V lost 7 bases to trimming and J lost 6 bases; unmatched junction nucleotides: 10. The CDR3 is made up of 13 amino acids. Here the CDR3 DNA reads TGCAGCGGCGGACAGGGTGAGAGTCCTGAAGCTTTCTTT. Protein: CSGGQGESPEAFF.

In this sample, this clonotype turned up many times. The J gene is TRBJ2-5, the V gene TRBV29-1; D not certain. The germline gives CDR1 SQVTM, CDR2 ANQGSEA. The V and J ends lost 4 bases and 3 bases respectively, with 9 bases between them. The CDR3 length is 12 residues. The CDR3: CSVGGGEETQYF. The CDR3, as DNA: TGCAGCGTTGGTGGCGGCGAAGAGACCCAGTACTTC.

This rearrangement joins TRBV27 to TRBJ1-1, with a tentative D call TRBD1 (5 bases). Looked up from germline, CDR1 is MNHEY and CDR2 is SMNVEV (reference sequence). This CDR3 is built from 16 residues. The V end was cut by 3 bases, the J end by 0 bases, with 14 bases between. The DNA of the CDR3 is TGTGCCAGCAGTTTTACCTGGACATACGTGAACACTGAAGCTTTCTTT. Translating gives CASSFTWTYVNTEAFF.

The chain is built from TRBV12-3 or TRBV12-4 and TRBJ2-5, with TRBD2 identical over 8 bases. This CDR3 is 19 amino acids long. The junction had 21 bases not matched to a gene; V was cut back by 7 bases and J by 2 bases. DNA of the CDR3: TGTGCCAGCACCCTAAGGGTGGTCAGGGTCGGGAGGGAACAAGAGACCCAGTACTTC. Encoded protein: CASTLRVVRVGREQETQYF.

In its sample, this clonotype was seen a few times. CDR3 protein: CPCTIRKSYNEQFF. CDR3 sequence (DNA): TGCCCCTGCACTATTCGGAAGTCCTACAATGAGCAGTTCTTC. The chain combines TRBV10-2 with TRBJ2-1; no reliable D call. The CDR3 runs to 14 residues. Germline V gene sequence: CDR1 WSHSY, CDR2 SAAADI.

Ten or more counts support this clonotype. The chain is built from TRBV29-1 and TRBJ2-1, with 7 nucleotides matching TRBD2. The CDR3 runs 14 residues. CDR1 and CDR2 (germline): SQVTM, ANQGSEA. V shed 5 bases and J 5 bases; nucleotides not matched to a gene: 9. CDR3 nucleotides: TGCAGCGTTCAGAGCGGGATTGGGAACAATGAGCAGTTCTTC. Residues: CSVQSGIGNNEQFF.

This clonotype was seen ten or more times. The chain joins TRBV5-1 to TRBJ2-3, with 8 bases identical to TRBD2. The CDR3 totals 16 residues. The V and J ends lost 3 bases and 0 bases, in that order; junction bases with no gene match: 6. Per germline, CDR1 SGHRS and CDR2 YFSETQ. CDR3 sequence (DNA): TGCGCCAGCAGCTACCTAGCGGGCCAGAGCACAGATACGCAGTATTTT. Its protein is CASSYLAGQSTDTQYF.

This clonotype was observed a few times. The rearrangement uses TRBV12-3 or TRBV12-4 and TRBJ1-4; 9 bases agree with TRBD1. The ends lost 6 bases at V and 8 bases at J; junction bases unmatched: 7. This CDR3 is 14 amino acids long. The DNA of the CDR3 is TGTGCCAGCAGCCGGACAGGGGATCGGGAAAAACTGTTTTTT. Translation gives CASSRTGDREKLFF.

This clonotype came up many times. The chain employs TRBV6-1 and TRBJ2-1; 11 bases align to TRBD2. The germline CDR1 and CDR2 sequences are MNHNS and SASEGT. The CDR3 sequence is 17 residues long. The V gene end was trimmed by 2 bases and the J gene end by 8 bases; junction bases not matched to a gene: 11. The CDR3 loop is CASSERLAGPPRDEQFF. The CDR3 region has the DNA TGTGCCAGCAGTGAAAGACTAGCGGGACCCCCCAGGGATGAGCAGTTCTTC.

The rearrangement joins TRBV6-5 to TRBJ1-1, with TRBD1 matching 7 bases. Germline V gene lookup returns CDR1 MNHEY and CDR2 SVGAGI. Trimming removed 2 bases from V and 11 bases from J; junction bases left unmatched: 11. This CDR3 is 14 amino acids long. The CDR3: CASSYQDRFGDAFF. As DNA, the CDR3 is TGTGCCAGCAGTTACCAGGACAGGTTCGGAGACGCTTTCTTT.

This clonotype was seen at least ten times. The chain combines TRBV7-2 with TRBJ1-6, with no clear D. V was clipped by 2 bases and J by 8 bases, with 4 bases between them. Per germline, CDR1 SGHTA and CDR2 FQGNSA. The CDR3 spans 12 residues. This CDR3 is CASSLRHSPLHF. CDR3 DNA: TGTGCCAGCAGCTTACGCCATTCACCCCTCCACTTT.

This clonotype showed up many times. The chain is built from TRBV24-1 and TRBJ2-2; the match to TRBD2 covers 12 bases. Germline assignment: CDR1 KGHDR and CDR2 SFDVKD. The V segment lost 3 bases and the J segment 7 bases; nucleotides outside the gene matches: 8. The CDR3 length is 17 residues. Here the CDR3 DNA reads TGTGCCACCAGTGATCCGACTAGCGGGGGAAGTGGCGGGGAGCTGTTTTTT. It specifies CATSDPTSGGSGGELFF.

This clonotype was recorded many times. This rearrangement joins TRBV7-9 to TRBJ2-1; TRBD2 matches 7 bases. Trimming cost V 3 bases and J 2 bases; bases outside gene matches: 4. Germline V CDR1 and CDR2: SEHNR, FQNEAQ (reference sequence). The CDR3 spans 15 residues. The CDR3 bases are TGTGCCAGCAGCTTGGGAGGGAGTCCCTACAATGAGCAGTTCTTC. As protein: CASSLGGSPYNEQFF.

This clonotype came up a few times. The V call is TRBV9, the J call TRBJ2-3, with D possibly matching TRBD2 (6 bases). V was clipped by 0 bases and J by 10 bases, with 9 bases between them. This CDR3 has 12 residues. CDR1 and CDR2 from the germline V gene are SGDLS and YYNGEE. The CDR3 nucleotides are TGTGCCAGCAGCGTAGTAACGGGGGCGCAGTATTTT. Its protein is CASSVVTGAQYF.